These 30 T cell receptor beta chains were all obtained from the same sample, sequenced in a study of response to subunit inactivated influenza vaccine. TCRdb processed the RT-PCR reads anew with MiXCR; each CDR3 protein has one entry. The repertoire has 540,000 or so distinct CDR3 sequences, approximately 12% of them found once; the top ten carry 10% to 15%. Sequencing was performed on PBMCs from blood, taken more than 35 days after vaccination. These receptors originate from a man between 50 and 59 years old who received an inactivated influenza vaccine.

The chain carries TRBV10-3 and TRBJ2-5; TRBD2 agrees at 7 bases. CDR1 and CDR2 from the germline V gene are ENHRY and SYGVKD. CDR3 length equals 13 residues. After removal of 10 bases from V and 1 base from J, the junction contained 6 bases not matched to a gene. The CDR3 is CATRSGVQETQYF. In DNA form, the CDR3 reads TGTGCCACCCGAAGCGGGGTCCAAGAGACCCAGTACTTC.

The chain combines TRBV29-1 with TRBJ1-5; D perhaps matches TRBD1 (5 bases). The V gene lost 6 bases and the J gene lost 3 bases, with 12 bases spanning the gap. CDR1 and CDR2 from the germline V gene are SQVTM and ANQGSEA. The length of the CDR3 is 13 residues. This CDR3 reads CSVSDSNNQPQHF. CDR3 DNA: TGCAGCGTGAGTGACAGCAACAATCAGCCCCAGCATTTT.

This chain uses TRBV4-2 with TRBJ2-3, with TRBD2 matching 12 bases. This CDR3 is built from 16 residues. Germline trimming cut 0 bases from V and 7 bases from J; bases unmatched to any gene: 5. Per the germline V gene, CDR1 is LGHNA and CDR2 is YNFKEQ. For the CDR3, the DNA is TGTGCCAGCAGCCAAGAGACTAGCGGGAGAGTGAATACGCAGTATTTT. It translates to CASSQETSGRVNTQYF.

This clonotype came up a few times. The chain uses TRBV2 and TRBJ2-1; D is perhaps TRBD2 (7 bases). The ends were cut back, 6 bases at V and 9 bases at J, with 15 bases in the middle. Germline V gives CDR1 SNHLY, CDR2 FYNNEI. The CDR3 is 13 amino acids. CDR3 coding DNA: TGTGCCAGCAGCGTCGGGGGGCAGCTTGAGCAGTTCTTC. Encoded protein: CASSVGGQLEQFF. Based on the CDR3 plus reference TRBV2 and TRBJ2-1, the full variable domain is EPEVTQTPSHQVTQMGQEVILRCVPISNHLYFYWYRQILGQKVEFLVSFYNNEISEKSEIFDDQFSVERPDGSNFTLKIRSTKLEDSAMYFCASSVGGQLEQFFGPGTRLTVL.

This clonotype was observed a few times. V is TRBV15 and J is TRBJ2-7; TRBD2 matches at 13 bases. CDR3 size: 18 residues. Looked up from germline, CDR1 is LNHNV and CDR2 is YYDKDF (reference sequence). With V trimmed by 5 bases and J by 4 bases, 14 bases remained unmatched. Here the CDR3 reads CATSSPGTSGVYFYEQYF. The CDR3 coding sequence is TGTGCCACCAGCTCCCCCGGGACTAGCGGGGTGTACTTTTACGAGCAGTACTTC.

Only a few counts were recorded for this clonotype. This chain uses TRBV18 with TRBJ2-3, with D unclear. The CDR3 consists of 14 residues. Germline CDR1 is KGHSH and CDR2 is LQKENI. V lost 5 bases and J lost 4, with 13 bases in between. CDR3 in amino acids: CASSSNLGPDTQYF. CDR3 DNA: TGTGCCAGCTCATCTAATCTAGGGCCAGATACGCAGTATTTT.

Only a few counts were recorded for this clonotype. This chain uses TRBV12-3 or TRBV12-4 with TRBJ2-3; D gene unclear. The CDR3 loop spans 14 amino acids. The germline V and J ends were trimmed by 0 bases and 5 bases, with 9 bases remaining between them. The DNA for the CDR3 is TGTGCCAGCAGTTTAGCCTCTTTCGGAGATACGCAGTATTTT. Its translation: CASSLASFGDTQYF.

The chain has TRBV20-1 and TRBJ2-4; D tentatively fits TRBD1 or TRBD2 (6 bases each). The CDR3 totals 15 residues. Looked up from germline, CDR1 is DFQATT and CDR2 is SNEGSKA (reference sequence). CDR3 amino acids: CSHEGGNLAKNIQYF. The CDR3 DNA reads TGCAGCCATGAAGGGGGGAATCTAGCCAAAAACATTCAGTACTTC.

This clonotype was counted only a few times. The V call is TRBV20-1, the J call TRBJ1-5, with D unclear. Germline V gene data show CDR1 as DFQATT and CDR2 as SNEGSKA (reference sequence). Trimming pared 5 bases from V and 2 bases from J, leaving 10 bases between. The CDR3 extends over 13 amino acids. CDR3 sequence reads: CSAYTDGNQPQHF. The DNA of the CDR3 is TGCAGTGCTTATACGGATGGCAATCAGCCCCAGCATTTT.

This clonotype was picked up a small number of times. The V call is TRBV6-1, the J call TRBJ2-5; TRBD2 matches 9 bases. Unmatched junction bases numbered 10, after V lost 3 bases and J lost 5 bases. Germline V lookup: CDR1 MNHNS, CDR2 SASEGT. This CDR3 region has 16 residues. The CDR3 sequence: CASSDLPGTSRETQYF. The CDR3 nucleotides are TGTGCCAGCAGTGACTTACCCGGGACTAGCAGGGAGACCCAGTACTTC.

This clonotype occurred many times. The V gene is TRBV20-1, the J gene TRBJ2-1; 8 positions match TRBD2. This CDR3 is 16 amino acids long. After removal of 6 bases from V and 3 bases from J, the junction contained 13 bases not matched to a gene. In germline, CDR1 is DFQATT, CDR2 SNEGSKA (reference sequence). This chain's CDR3 is CSAQPTSGRSYNEQFF. As DNA, the CDR3 is TGCAGTGCCCAGCCTACAAGCGGGAGAAGCTACAATGAGCAGTTCTTC.

This clonotype was seen more than once but under ten times. The chain is built from TRBV29-1 and TRBJ2-1; TRBD2 matches at 10 bases. This CDR3 comprises 14 residues. The V gene end was trimmed by 6 bases and the J gene end by 3 bases; junction bases not matched to a gene: 5. The germline gives CDR1 SQVTM, CDR2 ANQGSEA. CDR3 nucleotides: TGCAGCGTCCTCGGACTAGCGGTCTACAATGAGCAGTTCTTC. Translated, it gives CSVLGLAVYNEQFF.

This clonotype was recorded a few times. The rearrangement links TRBV18 to TRBJ2-2; TRBD1 aligns across 7 bases. Unmatched junction bases numbered 4, after V lost 4 bases and J lost 2 bases. The CDR3 runs 15 residues. The germline V gene has CDR1 KGHSH and CDR2 LQKENI. The CDR3 loop is CASSRDSTNTGELFF. The CDR3 DNA sequence: TGTGCCAGCTCACGGGACAGTACCAACACCGGGGAGCTGTTTTTT.

V gene TRBV20-1 combines with J gene TRBJ2-5; the D gene is possibly TRBD1 (7 bases). The CDR3 extends over 14 amino acids. Trimming stripped 6 bases from V and 2 bases from J, with 16 bases between. CDR1 DFQATT and CDR2 SNEGSKA come from the germline V gene (reference sequence). This CDR3 reads CSAPAAGQQETQYF. The DNA for the CDR3 is TGCAGTGCCCCAGCCGCGGGACAGCAAGAGACCCAGTACTTC.

The chain uses TRBV7-2 and TRBJ2-3; the match to TRBD2 covers 15 bases. The CDR3 runs 17 residues. Germline assignment: CDR1 SGHTA and CDR2 FQGNSA. The V and J ends lost 6 bases and 4 bases, in that order; junction bases with no gene match: 8. The CDR3 bases are TGTGCCAGCAGGTGGACTAGCGGGGGGGCCGTGGCAGATACGCAGTATTTT. It is translated as CASRWTSGGAVADTQYF.

This clonotype was counted many times. The chain has TRBV12-3 or TRBV12-4 and TRBJ1-2; D is undetermined. Between the trimmed V and J ends, which lost 1 base and 8 bases, there was a span of 11 bases. The CDR3 runs to 13 residues. As DNA, the CDR3 is TGTGCCAGCAGTTTAGAGTACGGCGTCGGCTACACCTTC. Translation gives CASSLEYGVGYTF.

In this sample, this clonotype turned up a few times. The V call is TRBV28, the J call TRBJ2-1; 13 bases are shared with TRBD2. Looked up from germline, CDR1 is MDHEN and CDR2 is SYDVKM. This CDR3 is built from 15 residues. Unmatched junction bases numbered 5, after V lost 7 bases and J lost 5 bases. The CDR3 protein is CASTTSGGRDNEQFF. The CDR3 nucleotides read TGTGCCAGCACGACTAGCGGGGGGCGAGACAATGAGCAGTTCTTC.

The rearrangement uses TRBV7-9 and TRBJ2-7; D gene uncertain. Germline lookup yields CDR1 SEHNR and CDR2 FQNEAQ (reference sequence). CDR3 length: 15 residues. Deletions cut 2 bases from V and 6 bases from J, with 17 bases between. The CDR3 sequence: CASSLSARVGSEQYF. In DNA, the CDR3 is TGTGCCAGCAGCTTAAGCGCCCGTGTCGGTTCCGAGCAGTACTTC.

In its sample, this clonotype was seen a few times. The V gene is TRBV12-5, the J gene TRBJ1-1, with D uncertain. Trimming stripped 0 bases from V and 4 bases from J, with 18 bases between. This CDR3 has 17 residues. The germline CDR1 and CDR2 sequences are LGHNT and FRNRAP. This CDR3 is CASGLVYLEGGLTEAFF. The CDR3 DNA reads TGTGCTAGTGGTTTGGTCTATTTGGAGGGAGGGCTCACTGAAGCTTTCTTT.

This clonotype has more than one count but fewer than ten. The V gene is TRBV3-1, the J gene TRBJ1-2; D not resolved. The CDR3 contains 13 residues. Trimming left V 2 bases short and J 3 bases short, with 7 bases between. Germline loops: CDR1 LGHDT, CDR2 YNNKEL (reference sequence). The CDR3 here is CASSQPPHYGYTF. The CDR3 nucleotides are TGTGCCAGCAGCCAACCCCCCCACTATGGCTACACCTTC.

V usage is TRBV9 and J usage is TRBJ2-7, with D unclear. There are 14 residues in the CDR3. Germline lookup yields CDR1 SGDLS and CDR2 YYNGEE. Trimming took 1 base from V and 2 from J, leaving 10 bases between them. This CDR3 reads CASSVLNTPYEQYF. DNA of the CDR3: TGTGCCAGCAGCGTATTAAACACTCCCTACGAGCAGTACTTC.

At least ten counts were recorded for this clonotype. In nucleotides, the CDR3 is TGCAGTGCTTCCGGGACTAGCAGCCAAGAGACCCAGTACTTC. This encodes CSASGTSSQETQYF. The chain joins TRBV20-1 to TRBJ2-5, with 9 bases fitting TRBD2. Germline V gene data show CDR1 as DFQATT and CDR2 as SNEGSKA (reference sequence). With 5 bases clipped from V and 1 base from J, the junction kept 5 bases outside the gene matches. This CDR3 contains 14 residues.

This chain links TRBV9 with TRBJ1-3; D unresolved. Germline V lookup: CDR1 SGDLS, CDR2 YYNGEE. Trimming removed 0 bases at V and 2 bases at J, with 0 bases between. The CDR3 contains 12 residues. In DNA, the CDR3 is TGTGCCAGCAGCGTAGCTGGAAACACCATATATTTT. Its protein is CASSVAGNTIYF.

This chain links TRBV5-1 with TRBJ1-1; possibly TRBD1 for D (5 bases). Trimming stripped 3 bases from V and 1 base from J, with 10 bases between. CDR3 length: 14 residues. Germline assignment: CDR1 SGHRS and CDR2 YFSETQ. Here the CDR3 DNA reads TGCGCCAGCAGCTCCACCCAGGGGAACACTGAAGCTTTCTTT. It encodes CASSSTQGNTEAFF. Full variable domain (outside the CDR3, taken from reference TRBV5-1 and TRBJ1-1): KAGVTQTPRYLIKTRGQQVTLSCSPISGHRSVSWYQQTPGQGLQFLFEYFSETQRNKGNFPGRFSGRQFSNSRSEMNVSTLELGDSALYLCASSSTQGNTEAFFGQGTRLTVV.

This clonotype was seen only a few times. The V call is TRBV4-3, the J call TRBJ1-2; TRBD1 is a possible D gene (5 bases). The CDR3 spans 15 residues. The V gene lost 4 bases and the J gene lost 4 bases, with 16 bases spanning the gap. Germline V gives CDR1 LGHNA, CDR2 YSLEER. The CDR3 sequence: CASSPGHLSGYGYTF. CDR3 nucleotide sequence: TGCGCCAGCAGCCCCGGACACTTGAGCGGCTATGGCTACACCTTC.

Ten or more counts support this clonotype. V gene TRBV5-1 combines with J gene TRBJ2-1, with TRBD1 matching over 9 bases. The ends lost 5 bases at V and 4 bases at J; junction bases unmatched: 7. The CDR3 is 15 residues long. Germline CDR1 is SGHRS and CDR2 is YFSETQ. As DNA, the CDR3 is TGCGCCAGCAGTCTCGGACAGGGGACTTACAATGAGCAGTTCTTC. Amino acid sequence: CASSLGQGTYNEQFF. Filled out from reference TRBV5-1 and TRBJ2-1, the complete variable domain reads KAGVTQTPRYLIKTRGQQVTLSCSPISGHRSVSWYQQTPGQGLQFLFEYFSETQRNKGNFPGRFSGRQFSNSRSEMNVSTLELGDSALYLCASSLGQGTYNEQFFGPGTRLTVL.

The J gene is TRBJ1-4, the V gene TRBV5-1; D remains unclear. Germline CDR1 is SGHRS and CDR2 is YFSETQ. V was trimmed by 4 bases and J by 0 bases, leaving 10 bases between them. The CDR3 has 15 residues. The CDR3 loop is CASSKTIATNEKLFF. CDR3 sequence (DNA): TGCGCCAGCAGCAAAACAATTGCAACTAATGAAAAACTGTTTTTT.

This clonotype was found a few times. The chain is built from TRBV19 and TRBJ2-3, with 8 bases lining up with TRBD2. The CDR3 has 15 residues. Trimming cost V 7 bases and J 6 bases; bases outside gene matches: 12. Looked up from germline, CDR1 is LNHDA and CDR2 is SQIVND (reference sequence). The CDR3 protein is CASTLSGISKDTQYF. The CDR3 nucleotides are TGTGCCAGTACCCTTAGCGGGATCAGTAAGGATACGCAGTATTTT.

This clonotype has a handful of counts. This chain joins TRBV11-2 and TRBJ2-7; D is undetermined. This CDR3 has 14 residues. V lost 2 bases and J 3 bases, leaving 11 bases between the germline ends. Germline CDR1 is SGHAT and CDR2 is FQNNGV. CDR3 nucleotides: TGTGCCAGCAGCTTAATAGGGAACGGCTACGAGCAGTACTTC. It translates to CASSLIGNGYEQYF.

This clonotype was recorded a few times. V usage is TRBV10-3 and J usage is TRBJ2-5, with 7 bases fitting TRBD2. The germline V gene encodes CDR1 ENHRY and CDR2 SYGVKD. V shed 4 bases, J shed 2 bases, and the junction held 4 bases outside the gene matches. The CDR3 loop spans 14 amino acids. The CDR3 loop reads CAISVAGEQETQYF. DNA for the CDR3: TGTGCCATCAGTGTAGCGGGTGAGCAAGAGACCCAGTACTTC.